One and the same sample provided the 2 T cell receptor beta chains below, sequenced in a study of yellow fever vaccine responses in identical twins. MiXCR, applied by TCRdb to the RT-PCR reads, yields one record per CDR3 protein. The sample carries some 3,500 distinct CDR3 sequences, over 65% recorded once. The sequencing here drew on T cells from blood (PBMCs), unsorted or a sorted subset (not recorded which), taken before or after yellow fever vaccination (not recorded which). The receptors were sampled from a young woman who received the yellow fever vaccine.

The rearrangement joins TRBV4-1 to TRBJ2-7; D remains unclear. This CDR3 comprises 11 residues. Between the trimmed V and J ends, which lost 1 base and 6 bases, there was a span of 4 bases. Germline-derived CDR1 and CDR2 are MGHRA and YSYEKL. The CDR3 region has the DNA TGCGCCAGCAGCCAAGGTTCCGAGCAGTACTTC. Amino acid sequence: CASSQGSEQYF.

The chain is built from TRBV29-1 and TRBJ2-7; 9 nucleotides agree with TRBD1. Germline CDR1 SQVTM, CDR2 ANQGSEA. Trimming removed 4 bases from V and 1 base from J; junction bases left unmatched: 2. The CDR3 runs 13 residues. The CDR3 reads CSVGDRASYEQYF. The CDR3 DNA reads TGCAGCGTTGGGGACAGGGCGTCCTACGAGCAGTACTTC.